These T cell receptor beta chains were read from a single sample in a study of cytomegalovirus exposure and HLA in healthy donors. The table came from immunoSEQ multiplex PCR; TCRdb's copy has only in-frame clones and leaves some out. The sample has around 150,000 clones, 72% seen once. Sequenced material: PBMCs. The receptors come from a man aged 40-49 years in good health and CMV-seronegative. Both conserved end residues are part of each CDR3. Clone size is stated in some rows and not others, as once, few, many or a class when expanded.

length	V	size	CDR3
16	TRBV11-2	NA	CASSLVWDGSSYEQYF
15	TRBV7-2	NA	CASSFSGGGNQPQHF
14	TRBV19	NA	CAARVQVGGTEAFF
14	TRBV11-2	NA	CASSLVGASYEQYF
14	TRBV10-2	NA	CASSESRGEGTQYF
17	TRBV9	NA	CASSVGVGADIQETQYF
16	TRBV9	NA	CASRPAGQGAAGELFF
15	TRBV4-3	NA	CASSQGGTGSAEAFF
13	TRBV7-9	NA	CAISRRGGYGYTF
16	TRBV27	NA	CASSLSLAGPPYEQYF
16	TRBV4-1	once	CASSHHSGGSAYEQYF
13	TRBV7-2	NA	CASSPAGPQPQHF
13	TRBV7-2	NA	CASSPDRDYEQYF
15	TRBV30	few	CAWSPHRTEVEKLFF
14	TRBV6-5	NA	CASSYSRGRAEAFF
14	TRBV5-4	NA	CASSLSSGGETQYF
19	TRBV1	NA	CTSSQVVASGLPNTGELFF